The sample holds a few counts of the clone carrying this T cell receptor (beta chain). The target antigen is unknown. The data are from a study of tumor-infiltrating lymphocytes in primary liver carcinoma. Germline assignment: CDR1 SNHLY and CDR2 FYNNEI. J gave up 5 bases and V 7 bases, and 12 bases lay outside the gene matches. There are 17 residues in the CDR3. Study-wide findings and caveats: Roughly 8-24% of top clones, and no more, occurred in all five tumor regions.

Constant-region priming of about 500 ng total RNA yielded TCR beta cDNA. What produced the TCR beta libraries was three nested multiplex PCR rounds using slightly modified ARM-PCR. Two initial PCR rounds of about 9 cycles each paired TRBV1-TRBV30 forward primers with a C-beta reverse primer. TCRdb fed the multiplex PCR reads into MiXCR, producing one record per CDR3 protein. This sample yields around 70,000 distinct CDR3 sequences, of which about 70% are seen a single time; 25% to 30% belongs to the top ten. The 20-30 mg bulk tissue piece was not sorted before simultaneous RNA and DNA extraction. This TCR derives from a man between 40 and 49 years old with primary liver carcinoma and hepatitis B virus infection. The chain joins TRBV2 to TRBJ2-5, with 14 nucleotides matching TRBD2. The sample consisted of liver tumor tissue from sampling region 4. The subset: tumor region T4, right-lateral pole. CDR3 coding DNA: TGTGCCAGCACTGGGACTAGCGGGAGAGGGGGGTTTGAGACCCAGTACTTC. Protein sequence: CASTGTSGRGGFETQYF.